The next 8 T cell receptor beta chains were all read from a single sample in a study of T cells in Graves' hyperthyroidism and ophthalmopathy (dated by TCRdb to between 2018 and 2021). Libraries were prepared through multiplex PCR. Sequenced on an Illumina HiSeq 2000. The TCR beta CDR3 regions were amplified from RNA transcripts. The TCR CDR3 was subjected to a first round of RT-PCR using the HTBI primer set and the Qiagen OneStep RT-PCR kit. Starting from the raw public reads, TCRdb applied fastp trimming at Q25, assembled clones with MiXCR and retained in-frame beta chains. Records with the same CDR3 protein are collapsed into one entry carrying the most frequent genes and DNA. Within this sample are some 760,000 distinct CDR3 sequences, with 13% to 15% of them counted one time only. 9.5% to 13% of the sample is in the top ten clones. Sequencing was performed on blood. The receptors here all came from a woman younger than 30 with Graves' hyperthyroidism.

The V call is TRBV7-9, the J call TRBJ2-7; TRBD2 matches at 7 bases. The germline gives CDR1 SEHNR, CDR2 FQNEAQ (reference sequence). V dropped 5 bases and J dropped 1; count of bases not matched to a gene: 5. CDR3 size: 14 residues. CDR3: CASSRGLESYEQYF. CDR3 in DNA: TGTGCCAGCAGCCGAGGACTAGAGTCCTACGAGCAGTACTTC.

This clonotype was seen more than once but under ten times. This chain links TRBV28 with TRBJ2-3; 10 bases fit TRBD2. Trimming took 6 bases from V and 4 from J; bases not matched to a gene: 7. Germline loops: CDR1 MDHEN, CDR2 SYDVKM. This CDR3 has 15 residues. CDR3 bases: TGTGCCAGCAGCCTAGCGGGAGCTGCGGCAGATACGCAGTATTTT. This encodes CASSLAGAAADTQYF.

This clonotype was seen ten or more times. V gene TRBV28 combines with J gene TRBJ2-1; 7 bases line up with TRBD2. CDR1 and CDR2 from the germline V gene are MDHEN and SYDVKM. With 3 bases clipped from V and 16 bases from J, the junction kept 6 bases outside the gene matches. CDR3 length: 11 amino acids. The CDR3 nucleotides are TGTGCCAGCAGTTTCGGGGGGTGGACCTTCTTC. It translates to CASSFGGWTFF.

The CDR3 sequence: CASSMGAARVQETQYF. Here the CDR3 DNA reads TGTGCCAGTAGTATGGGGGCCGCCAGGGTCCAAGAGACCCAGTACTTC. The V gene is TRBV19, the J gene TRBJ2-5; D perhaps matches TRBD1 (6 bases). The CDR3 has 16 amino acids. Per germline, CDR1 LNHDA and CDR2 SQIVND (reference sequence). Trimming cost V 3 bases and J 1 base, with 15 bases left between them.

This clonotype has just a few counts. The chain joins TRBV3-1 to TRBJ2-5; D may be TRBD1 or TRBD2 (5 bases each). The CDR3 runs to 15 residues. The germline CDR1 and CDR2 sequences are LGHDT and YNNKEL (reference sequence). V was clipped by 3 bases and J by 1 base, with 12 bases between them. Written as DNA, the CDR3 is TGTGCCAGCAGCCATGCTAGGGACCTCCAAGAGACCCAGTACTTC. Protein: CASSHARDLQETQYF.

The chain recombines TRBV9 with TRBJ2-2; TRBD2 aligns across 14 bases. Trimming took 4 bases from V and 6 from J; bases not matched to a gene: 11. This CDR3 is built from 18 residues. Germline CDR1 reads SGDLS; CDR2 reads YYNGEE. CDR3 region: CASSPDVGLAGESGELFF. The CDR3 DNA is TGTGCCAGCAGCCCGGACGTGGGACTAGCGGGAGAATCCGGGGAGCTGTTTTTT.

This clonotype was seen more than once but under ten times. This sequence joins TRBV10-3 and TRBJ2-5, with D possibly TRBD2 on 6 matching bases. CDR1 ENHRY and CDR2 SYGVKD come from the germline V gene. The length of the CDR3 is 15 residues. Trimming took off 6 bases at V and 5 bases at J, with 19 bases between the two ends. The CDR3 DNA follows: TGTGCCATCAGGAATATTCTCGGAGGGGACGAGACCCAGTACTTC. Translation: CAIRNILGGDETQYF.

The chain employs TRBV28 and TRBJ2-1, with 8 bases lining up with TRBD2. This CDR3 has 15 amino acids. Per the germline V gene, CDR1 is MDHEN and CDR2 is SYDVKM. J gave up 7 bases and V 3 bases, and 8 bases lay outside the gene matches. This chain's CDR3 is CASSFPGRAQNEQFF. The CDR3 DNA sequence: TGTGCCAGCAGTTTCCCCGGGAGGGCCCAGAATGAGCAGTTCTTC.